A single sample is the source of the 30 T cell receptor beta chains below, sequenced in a study of blood T cell repertoires in COVID-19. The assay was immunoSEQ multiplex PCR, and TCRdb's table has in-frame clones only and misses some. The sample has fewer than 350,000 clones, around nine tenths seen once. Sequences were obtained from PBMCs or T cells enriched from blood (not recorded which). Source of these receptors: a man in his sixties who had recovered from COVID-19.

The V call is TRBV11-2, the J call TRBJ2-7; 8 positions agree with TRBD1. Unmatched junction bases numbered 11, after V lost 6 bases and J lost 4 bases. Looked up from germline, CDR1 is SGHAT and CDR2 is FQNNGV. This CDR3 comprises 15 residues. The CDR3 reads CASRSPGQANYEQYF. CDR3 nucleotide sequence: TGTGCCAGCAGGAGTCCGGGACAGGCGAATTACGAGCAGTACTTC.

The CDR3: CASRQNSNTGELFF. In DNA, the CDR3 is TGCGCCAGTAGACAGAATTCGAACACCGGGGAGCTGTTTTTT. The chain joins TRBV10-1 to TRBJ2-2, with a weak D call TRBD1 (5 bases). V was clipped by 9 bases and J by 0 bases, with 11 bases between them. Germline V gene sequence: CDR1 WNHNN, CDR2 SYGVQD (reference sequence). CDR3 length: 14 residues.

The chain is built from TRBV19 and TRBJ1-5; tentative D call: TRBD1 (6 bases). Trimming removed 7 bases at V and 0 bases at J, with 13 bases between. In germline, CDR1 is LNHDA, CDR2 SQIVND (reference sequence). The CDR3 has 15 amino acids. The CDR3 DNA sequence: TGTGCCAGTACCCGGGACACCTTTAGCAATCAGCCCCAGCATTTT. Translated, it gives CASTRDTFSNQPQHF.

This chain links TRBV2 with TRBJ1-1, with D possibly being TRBD1 (6 bases). The CDR3 sequence is 14 residues long. CDR1 and CDR2 (germline): SNHLY, FYNNEI. Trimming took off 6 bases at V and 0 bases at J, with 11 bases between the two ends. The CDR3 DNA follows: TGTGCCAGCAGCCGACAGGTTATGAACACTGAAGCTTTCTTT. Protein sequence: CASSRQVMNTEAFF.

V is TRBV23-1 and J is TRBJ2-5, with unresolved D. TRBV23-1 is an ORF, and what it does is uncertain. This CDR3 spans 14 amino acids. The V gene lost 4 bases and the J gene lost 5 bases, with 14 bases spanning the gap. In nucleotides, the CDR3 is TGCGCCAGCAGTCCCATTGGCCTGCTGGAGACCCAGTACTTC. It is translated as CASSPIGLLETQYF.

V usage is TRBV6-2 or TRBV6-3 and J usage is TRBJ1-2, with TRBD1 identical over 7 bases. The CDR3 consists of 16 residues. Germline values: CDR1 MNHEY, CDR2 SVGEGT. V lost 6 bases and J lost 4; bases outside the gene matches: 14. The CDR3 DNA sequence: TGTGCCAGCAGCCGACCCGGGACAGCGCGTTCCTATGGCTACACCTTC. As protein: CASSRPGTARSYGYTF.

V is TRBV19 and J is TRBJ2-7; 12 nucleotides match TRBD2. CDR1 is LNHDA, CDR2 SQIVND, per germline (reference sequence). Germline trimming cut 2 bases from V and 3 bases from J; bases unmatched to any gene: 2. The CDR3 sequence is 15 residues long. The CDR3 reads CASSILAGGHYEQYF. The CDR3 DNA reads as TGTGCCAGTAGTATACTAGCGGGAGGGCACTACGAGCAGTACTTC.

The V call is TRBV25-1, the J call TRBJ1-4; no definite D call. Germline lookup yields CDR1 MGHDK and CDR2 SYGVNS. The CDR3 consists of 17 residues. Trimming shortened V by 1 base and J by 0 bases, and 12 bases separated the two germline ends. In DNA, the CDR3 is TGTGCCAGCAGTGAATCGGAGGGTTTTGCAACTAATGAAAAACTGTTTTTT. It is translated as CASSESEGFATNEKLFF.

This chain joins TRBV5-1 and TRBJ2-7, with 12 bases lining up with TRBD1. The CDR3 totals 16 residues. J lost 0 bases, V lost 4 bases, and 5 bases had no gene match. Germline V gene sequence: CDR1 SGHRS, CDR2 YFSETQ. Here the CDR3 DNA reads TGCGCCAGCAGCCGAGGGACAGGGGGCGGCTCCTACGAGCAGTACTTC. This encodes CASSRGTGGGSYEQYF.

The V gene is TRBV21-1, the J gene TRBJ1-3; whether TRBD1, the table's D call, matches the DNA was not checked. TRBV21-1 is an annotated pseudogene. This CDR3 has 15 amino acids. As DNA, the CDR3 is TGTGCCAGCAGCAACCAGGGACAGGGAGGAAACACCATATATTTT. Translating gives CASSNQGQGGNTIYF.

V usage is TRBV18 and J usage is TRBJ2-4; unclear D gene. CDR1 and CDR2 (germline): KGHSH, LQKENI. The length of the CDR3 is 17 residues. The V end was cut by 0 bases, the J end by 3 bases, with 15 bases between. CDR3 sequence: CASSPPVLSLVKNIQYF. The CDR3 nucleotides are TGTGCCAGCTCACCACCGGTTCTGTCCTTAGTCAAAAACATTCAGTACTTC.

The CDR3 DNA reads as TGTGCCAGCAGGACCGGGTACTATGGCTACACCTTC. Translating it yields CASRTGYYGYTF. The gene calls are TRBV28 and TRBJ1-2; D is unresolved. There are 12 residues in the CDR3. V was pared by 6 bases and J by 3 bases, with 8 bases between. In germline, CDR1 is MDHEN, CDR2 SYDVKM.

The rearrangement uses TRBV11-3 and TRBJ2-7; D is perhaps TRBD2 (5 bases). Looked up from germline, CDR1 is SGHNT and CDR2 is YENEEA. The V end was cut by 1 base, the J end by 0 bases, with 10 bases between. The CDR3 consists of 15 residues. CDR3 DNA: TGTGCCAGCAGCTTAGGTACGGGGAGCTCCTACGAGCAGTACTTC. This codes for CASSLGTGSSYEQYF.

The V gene is TRBV19, the J gene TRBJ2-1; 13 bases line up with TRBD2. The V gene's germline CDR1 is LNHDA and CDR2 SQIVND (reference sequence). The CDR3 has 15 residues. V was pared by 3 bases and J by 8 bases, with 4 bases of the junction left unmatched. CDR3 amino acids: CASSIGTSGTDEQFF. In nucleotides, the CDR3 is TGTGCCAGTAGTATCGGGACTAGCGGGACCGATGAGCAGTTCTTC.

The chain combines TRBV5-1 with TRBJ2-1; 8 nucleotides agree with TRBD2. Germline lookup yields CDR1 SGHRS and CDR2 YFSETQ. The V and J ends lost 0 bases and 0 bases, in that order; junction bases with no gene match: 5. The CDR3 length is 17 residues. The CDR3 DNA is TGCGCCAGCAGCTTGGTTACTAGCGGAAGCTCCTACAATGAGCAGTTCTTC. This gives the protein CASSLVTSGSSYNEQFF.

The genes are TRBV4-1 and TRBJ2-1; 8 bases are shared with TRBD1. Germline CDR1 is MGHRA and CDR2 is YSYEKL. The V and J ends lost 0 bases and 12 bases, in that order; junction bases with no gene match: 7. The CDR3 sequence is 14 residues long. The CDR3 coding sequence is TGCGCCAGCAGCCAAGATGAGATCAGGGGGCTGCAGTTCTTC. Protein product: CASSQDEIRGLQFF.

The gene calls are TRBV30 and TRBJ2-2; 8 positions agree with TRBD2. V trimming: 5 bases; J trimming: 5 bases; junction bases outside the gene matches: 10. Germline loops: CDR1 GTSNPN, CDR2 SVGIG (reference sequence). The CDR3 consists of 15 residues. The DNA for the CDR3 is TGTGCCTGGCTTAACCCGGGACTAGTTACCGGGGAGCTGTTTTTT. It translates to CAWLNPGLVTGELFF.

The chain has TRBV2 and TRBJ2-7; 10 bases align to TRBD2. J gave up 5 bases and V 8 bases, and 3 bases lay outside the gene matches. The CDR3 extends over 12 amino acids. In germline, CDR1 is SNHLY, CDR2 FYNNEI. CDR3: CASGTSGDEQYF. In nucleotides, the CDR3 is TGTGCCAGCGGAACTAGCGGGGACGAGCAGTACTTC.

The chain is built from TRBV5-5 and TRBJ2-7, with TRBD2 identical over 13 bases. Germline V lookup: CDR1 SGHKS, CDR2 YYEKEE (reference sequence). The CDR3 runs to 16 residues. V was clipped by 4 bases and J by 7 bases; unmatched bases: 11. The CDR3: CASSPNGLAGEREQYF. The CDR3 DNA is TGTGCCAGCAGCCCGAACGGACTAGCGGGAGAAAGGGAGCAGTACTTC.

In its sample, this clone was seen once. This specimen includes other DNA sequences encoding the same CDR3. The chain uses TRBV5-4 and TRBJ2-7, with a weak D call TRBD2 (5 bases). Trimming took 1 base from V and 0 from J, leaving 8 bases between them. The germline V gene encodes CDR1 SGHNT and CDR2 YYREEE (reference sequence). The CDR3 runs to 14 residues. The CDR3 DNA sequence: TGTGCCAGCAGCTTGTCTGGGAGCTCCTACGAGCAGTACTTC. The encoded protein is CASSLSGSSYEQYF.

V is TRBV4-3 and J is TRBJ1-1; D gene unclear. The ends were cut back, 0 bases at V and 10 bases at J, with 12 bases in the middle. Germline V gene lookup returns CDR1 LGHNA and CDR2 YSLEER. The CDR3 has 13 residues. The CDR3 nucleotides read TGCGCCAGCAGCCAAGACTGGACTTCGGGAGCTTTCTTT. It specifies CASSQDWTSGAFF.

The chain joins TRBV9 to TRBJ2-1; D possibly corresponds to TRBD2 (6 bases). Trimming left V 1 base short and J 9 bases short, with 14 bases between. This CDR3 contains 14 residues. Germline lookup yields CDR1 SGDLS and CDR2 YYNGEE. CDR3 sequence reads: CASSVLGTAGEQFF. CDR3 bases: TGTGCCAGCAGCGTACTTGGAACAGCGGGTGAGCAGTTCTTC.

The chain uses TRBV14 and TRBJ1-1; D gene unclear. The germline gives CDR1 SGHDN, CDR2 FVKESK. V lost 3 bases to trimming and J lost 1 base, with 6 bases between them. The CDR3 totals 13 residues. The CDR3 region is CASSQEANTEAFF. For the CDR3, the DNA is TGTGCCAGCAGCCAGGAGGCGAACACTGAAGCTTTCTTT.

This chain uses TRBV9 with TRBJ1-6; 7 nucleotides agree with TRBD1. V shed 6 bases and J 10 bases; nucleotides not matched to a gene: 10. The CDR3 totals 14 residues. Germline CDR1 is SGDLS and CDR2 is YYNGEE. CDR3 bases: TGTGCCAGCACCCACGGGACAGAGGGATCACCCCTCCACTTT. Amino acids: CASTHGTEGSPLHF.

This chain joins TRBV3-1 (or the pseudogene TRBV3-2) and TRBJ2-7; 8 bases agree with TRBD1. Germline V lookup: CDR1 LGHDT, CDR2 YNNKEL (reference sequence). The CDR3 is 15 residues long. Trimming removed 0 bases from V and 7 bases from J; junction bases left unmatched: 8. CDR3 amino acids: CASSQDMDRVWEQYF. CDR3 sequence (DNA): TGTGCCAGCAGCCAAGACATGGACAGGGTTTGGGAGCAGTACTTC.

V gene TRBV11-2 combines with J gene TRBJ2-5; a weak D match, TRBD2 (5 bases). The CDR3 is made up of 15 amino acids. V lost 5 bases and J lost 4, with 17 bases in between. Germline values: CDR1 SGHAT, CDR2 FQNNGV. For the CDR3, the DNA is TGTGCCAGCAGCCCATGGGAAACTCGGGGAGAGACCCAGTACTTC. Its protein is CASSPWETRGETQYF.

The chain uses TRBV19 and TRBJ2-2; 8 bases map to TRBD1. Germline CDR1 LNHDA, CDR2 SQIVND (reference sequence). The CDR3 is made up of 13 amino acids. Unmatched junction bases numbered 4, after V lost 9 bases and J lost 4 bases. The CDR3, as DNA: TGTGCCAGCCGGACAGGGAGCACCGGGGAGCTGTTTTTT. The encoded protein is CASRTGSTGELFF.

The rearrangement links TRBV4-3 to TRBJ2-7; TRBD2 matches 7 bases. Trimming cost V 0 bases and J 7 bases; bases outside gene matches: 6. Germline values: CDR1 LGHNA, CDR2 YSLEER. The CDR3 totals 14 residues. Here the CDR3 reads CASSQDVSGLEQYF. The DNA for the CDR3 is TGCGCCAGCAGCCAAGACGTTAGCGGGTTAGAGCAGTACTTC.

This clone was found a few times. The rearrangement uses TRBV2 and TRBJ1-5; D unclear. V was trimmed by 3 bases and J by 3 bases, leaving 6 bases between them. This CDR3 spans 13 amino acids. Per the germline V gene, CDR1 is SNHLY and CDR2 is FYNNEI. In nucleotides, the CDR3 is TGTGCCAGCAGTGACAGTAACAATCAGCCCCAGCATTTT. Translating it yields CASSDSNNQPQHF. Looking up the rest from reference TRBV2 and TRBJ1-5 gives the full variable domain: EPEVTQTPSHQVTQMGQEVILRCVPISNHLYFYWYRQILGQKVEFLVSFYNNEISEKSEIFDDQFSVERPDGSNFTLKIRSTKLEDSAMYFCASSDSNNQPQHFGDGTRLSIL.

The J gene is TRBJ2-2, the V gene TRBV3-1 (or the pseudogene TRBV3-2); perhaps TRBD2 as D (5 bases). The V and J ends lost 0 bases and 3 bases respectively, with 14 bases between them. The CDR3 is 17 residues long. From germline, CDR1 is LGHDT and CDR2 YNNKEL (reference sequence). CDR3 amino acids: CASSQDRGAEYTGELFF. CDR3 DNA: TGTGCCAGCAGCCAAGATCGGGGAGCGGAATACACCGGGGAGCTGTTTTTT.